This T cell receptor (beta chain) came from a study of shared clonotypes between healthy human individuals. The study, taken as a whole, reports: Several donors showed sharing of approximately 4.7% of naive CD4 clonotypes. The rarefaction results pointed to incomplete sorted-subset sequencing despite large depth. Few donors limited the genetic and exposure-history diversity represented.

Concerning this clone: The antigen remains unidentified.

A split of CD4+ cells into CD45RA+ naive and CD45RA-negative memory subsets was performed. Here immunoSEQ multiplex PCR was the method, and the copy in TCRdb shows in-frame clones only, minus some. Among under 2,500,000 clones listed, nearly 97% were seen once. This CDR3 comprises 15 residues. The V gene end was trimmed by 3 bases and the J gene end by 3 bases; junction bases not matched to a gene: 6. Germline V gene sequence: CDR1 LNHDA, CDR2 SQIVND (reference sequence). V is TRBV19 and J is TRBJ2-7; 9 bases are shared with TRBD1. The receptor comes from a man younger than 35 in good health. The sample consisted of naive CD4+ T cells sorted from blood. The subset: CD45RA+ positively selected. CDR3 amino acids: CASSIGTGILYEQYF. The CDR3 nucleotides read TGTGCCAGTAGTATCGGGACAGGGATACTCTACGAGCAGTACTTC.